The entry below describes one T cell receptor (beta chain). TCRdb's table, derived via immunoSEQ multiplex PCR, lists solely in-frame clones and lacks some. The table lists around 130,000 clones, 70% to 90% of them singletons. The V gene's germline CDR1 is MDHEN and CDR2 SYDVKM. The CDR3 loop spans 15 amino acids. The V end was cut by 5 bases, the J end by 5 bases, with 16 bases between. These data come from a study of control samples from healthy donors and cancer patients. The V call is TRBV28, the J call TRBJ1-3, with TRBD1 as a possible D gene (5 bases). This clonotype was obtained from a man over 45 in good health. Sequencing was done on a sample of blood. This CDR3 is CASSTGTLQRNTIYF. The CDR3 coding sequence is TGTGCCAGCAGTACGGGGACCTTGCAACGAAACACCATATATTTT. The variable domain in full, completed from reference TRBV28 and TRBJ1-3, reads DVKVTQSSRYLVKRTGEKVFLECVQDMDHENMFWYRQDPGLGLRLIYFSYDVKMKEKGDIPEGYSVSREKKERFSLILESASTNQTSMYLCASSTGTLQRNTIYFGEGSWLTVV.